This TCR beta chain was recovered during a study of spatial heterogeneity in lung cancer. Background on the study: More beta-chain than alpha-chain sequences were consistently detected.

Individual TCR cDNA molecules each bore their own unique molecular identifier. A single record per CDR3 protein comes from TCRdb applying MiXCR to the 5' RACE reads. This sample has more than 75,000 distinct CDR3 sequences, with 19% found just once. The junction had 16 bases not matched to a gene; V was cut back by 4 bases and J by 8 bases. The germline V gene has CDR1 LGHDT and CDR2 YNNKEL (reference sequence). The CDR3 consists of 16 residues. Time point here: blood at routine non-recurrence follow-up after resection. Unsorted whole RNA samples from tumor, nontumor lung or frozen PBMC were sequenced.

The input for sequencing was PBMCs, taken at follow-up. This sequence was found in a male donor with early-stage non-small cell lung cancer. The chain uses TRBV3-1 and TRBJ1-2; 7 nucleotides align to TRBD1. CDR3 amino acids: CASSPPTPGQRRGYTF. In nucleotides, the CDR3 is TGTGCCAGCAGCCCTCCGACTCCGGGACAGAGGAGAGGCTACACCTTC.